This note documents a single T cell receptor beta chain sequence. What it binds is unknown. At one boundary the junction diverges from the germline segment, which might be a read error. The data were taken from a study of blood T cells in healthy people across ages. Germline values: CDR1 SQVTM, CDR2 ANQGSEA. This CDR3 has 13 amino acids. PCR was performed a second time for about 7 to 11 cycles using a sample-barcoded 5' primer and a J-beta primer mix. Every cDNA was tagged by a template-switch adaptor with 12 random nucleotides. Every sample produced at least 2.5 million CDR3-containing paired-end reads. MiXCR, applied by TCRdb to the 5' RACE reads, yields one record per CDR3 protein. The sample records around 900,000 distinct CDR3 sequences, 51% being singletons. Study-wide results and caveats: Total diversity from one million sequenced T cells was likely underestimated. PBMCs left unsorted prevented a conclusive naive versus antigen-experienced comparison.

The chain uses TRBV29-1 and TRBJ2-1, with D unresolved. Sequenced sample: blood. This receptor was identified in a woman between 55 and 75 years old in good health. DNA of the CDR3: TGCAGCGTTGAACTAAGCTCCTACTATGAGCAGTTCTTC. Amino acid sequence: CSVELSSYYEQFF.